Here is one T cell receptor beta chain with its context. The antigen remains unidentified. Each donor was nominally healthy when sampled (though unrecorded immune exposures were likely). Primers for the PCR totalled 60 Vbeta and 13 Jbeta. Repertoires were generated with immunoSEQ multiplex PCR, while TCRdb's copy carries only in-frame clones and drops some. The sample shows 200,000 or so clones, approximately 83% of them seen only once. This specimen belongs to a study of cytomegalovirus exposure and HLA in healthy donors. CDR3 size: 12 residues. V was clipped by 6 bases and J by 8 bases; unmatched bases: 6. From germline, CDR1 is LNHDA and CDR2 SQIVND (reference sequence). General study results and limits: Later on, analysis showed that most CMV-associated TCR beta chains appeared to be HLA-restricted. Presence/absence results assume similar sequencing depth per donor, which may not hold.

The specimen was PBMCs. This clonotype originated in a boy between 2 and 10 years old in good health and CMV-seronegative. V is TRBV19 and J is TRBJ1-2, with TRBD1 matching over 7 bases. DNA of the CDR3: TGTGCCAGTAGGGACAGGTTGGGCGGCTACACCTTC. Residues: CASRDRLGGYTF.